The clone carrying this T cell receptor beta chain was recorded once. Negative isolation yielded CD8+ and CD4+ T cells; FACS enriched TEMRA cells. RNA amounts of roughly 0.5 to 1 ug underwent reverse transcription with random hexamers. TCRdb reanalysed the immunoSEQ multiplex PCR reads using MiXCR and keeps one entry per CDR3 protein. The data contain 150,000 to 190,000 distinct CDR3 sequences, around 95% of them seen just once; the ten biggest clones take up roughly 0.16%. The data belong to a study of CD8 T cells in Susac syndrome. This CDR3 comprises 13 residues. Germline V lookup: CDR1 WSHSY, CDR2 SAAADI. The ends were cut back, 6 bases at V and 5 bases at J, with 14 bases in the middle.

The J gene is TRBJ2-7, the V gene TRBV10-2; possible D gene TRBD2, 5 bases. The material sequenced was CD8+ T cells from PBMCs. The sequence derives from a human donor with multiple sclerosis. Here the CDR3 reads CASRAGVGNEQYV. Here the CDR3 DNA reads TGCGCCAGCAGGGCCGGGGTGGGGAACGAGCAGTACGTC.